This section outlines one T cell receptor (beta chain) sequence together with its context. The antigen remains unidentified. Template-switching 5'RACE yielded the TCR cDNA; a universal primer site and UMIs were added in the process. TCRdb called the 5' RACE reads again in MiXCR, with one record for every CDR3 protein. The sample records approximately 110,000 distinct CDR3 sequences, 6.5% to 9% being singletons. The data were obtained in a study of T cells after yellow fever vaccination. Study-wide context: Fractions of low cell number were prepared using SMART-Seq v4 Ultra Low Input.

Germline V gives CDR1 DFQATT, CDR2 SNEGSKA (reference sequence). CDR3 length: 17 amino acids. The ends lost 1 base at V and 3 bases at J; junction bases unmatched: 14. Study observations and caveats: Reappearance after the booster was seen for most primary-vaccination clones, at 95% to 96% CD4 and more than 80% CD8. On re-exposure, the response was weaker but peaked faster, at day 5 versus 15.

The chain couples TRBV20-1 to TRBJ2-7; 8 bases line up with TRBD1. The sequencing used CD8+ T cells sorted from PBMCs, collected 45 days after the yellow fever booster vaccination. The clonotype originates from a man aged 25 to 40 who received the YFV17D yellow fever vaccine. The DNA for the CDR3 is TGCAGTGCTAGAGCTACTTTGACCGGGACAGGCATCTACGAGCAGTACTTC. It specifies CSARATLTGTGIYEQYF.